This T cell receptor beta chain is drawn from a study of blood T cell repertoires in COVID-19. As for the study in general: Donors in the United States, Italy and Spain gave samples during acute or convalescent COVID-19.

Sequencing was performed with immunoSEQ multiplex PCR; in TCRdb, only in-frame clones are kept and a portion is missing. The table records 250,000 to 300,000 clones, about 80% of them present only once. Germline V CDR1 and CDR2: SNHLY, FYNNEI. The V segment lost 10 bases and the J segment 5 bases; nucleotides outside the gene matches: 11. The CDR3 spans 15 residues. Categorization into cohorts depended on clinical history that participants reported. J is TRBJ1-1 and V is TRBV2; 12 bases fit TRBD1. The TCR originated in a man aged 25 to 45 with acute COVID-19. Source material: PBMCs or T cells enriched from blood (not recorded which). The CDR3 region is CATKQRGQGATEAFF. In DNA, the CDR3 is TGTGCCACAAAGCAGAGGGGACAGGGGGCAACTGAAGCTTTCTTT.